This TCR beta chain was identified during a study of T-cell memory formation after mild COVID-19. This clonotype was seen a few times. TCRdb independently ran MiXCR on the 5' RACE reads; one entry per CDR3 protein. Among around 160,000 distinct CDR3 sequences listed, around a tenth were seen once. The length of the CDR3 is 15 residues. Between the trimmed V and J ends, which lost 4 bases and 2 bases, there was a span of 13 bases. The germline V gene encodes CDR1 SGHRS and CDR2 YFSETQ. The chain combines TRBV5-1 with TRBJ2-1; perhaps TRBD2 as D (7 bases). The sequencing sample was made of PBMCs or a T cell subset sorted from them (not recorded which). The TCR comes from a man younger than 35 who had mild COVID-19 (a few samples of this study predate the infection). Cell type and time point are not known. CDR3 bases: TGCGCCAGCAGCGACCAAGGGGGGGCCTACAATGAGCAGTTCTTC. Its protein is CASSDQGGAYNEQFF.